This TCR beta chain was obtained from a study of vaccination and CD4 T cells after COVID-19. The treatment here: roughly 10-day PBMC culture with coronavirus spike peptide pools or control peptides (ViraFEST assay). Antigen-specific T cells were expanded with peptide pools by ViraFEST, and TCRs were then sequenced. Cultured CD4+ T cell DNA underwent sequencing with the Oncomine TCR Beta short-read assay. TCRdb processed the PCR reads anew with MiXCR; each CDR3 protein has one entry. The table includes about 13,000 distinct CDR3 sequences, under 65% detected once. In regard to this clonotype: Its target is not known.

The CDR3 has 15 residues. CDR1 and CDR2 from the germline V gene are MDHEN and SYDVKM. Trimming cost V 6 bases and J 0 bases, with 15 bases left between them. This TCR was sampled from a human donor who had recovered from COVID-19. The genes are TRBV28 and TRBJ2-7; tentatively, D is TRBD1 or TRBD2 (6 bases each). The sequenced material came from CD4+ T cells from blood, cultured in vitro. The CDR3 DNA reads TGTGCCAGCAGATTCTGGGGGGACAACTCCTACGAGCAGTACTTC. It is translated as CASRFWGDNSYEQYF.